Below are 13 T cell receptor beta chains sequenced from a single sample in a study of T cell responses to AZD1222 COVID-19 vaccine. Assay: immunoSEQ multiplex PCR; the TCRdb copy retains only in-frame clones and omits some. The sample yields about 120,000 clones, more than 85% seen once. The sequencing here drew on peripheral blood, taken on day 0 of AZD1222 vaccination. Receptors originate from an adult in good health.

This clone was observed a single time. The J gene is TRBJ1-4, the V gene TRBV3-1 (or the pseudogene TRBV3-2); D perhaps matches TRBD1 (5 bases). From germline, CDR1 is LGHDT and CDR2 YNNKEL (reference sequence). Trimming took off 0 bases at V and 3 bases at J, with 14 bases between the two ends. CDR3 length: 17 residues. The CDR3 coding sequence is TGTGCCAGCAGCCAAGAATTTACAGGCCCAGCTAATGAAAAACTGTTTTTT. Its protein product is CASSQEFTGPANEKLFF.

J is TRBJ1-2 and V is TRBV24-1; D might be TRBD1 (5 bases). CDR3 length: 17 residues. V lost 4 bases, J lost 6 bases, and 23 bases lay in between. Germline assignment: CDR1 KGHDR and CDR2 SFDVKD. The CDR3 DNA reads as TGTGCCACCAGTGAGAGGGAGGCAAATCCCACCAGGGATGGCTACACCTTC. Translation: CATSEREANPTRDGYTF.

The V call is TRBV6-6, the J call TRBJ1-1; maybe TRBD1 (5 bases). V lost 4 bases to trimming and J lost 4 bases, with 16 bases between them. From germline, CDR1 is MNHNY and CDR2 SVGAGI (reference sequence). CDR3 length equals 15 residues. The chain's CDR3 is CASSWFEGRSTEAFF. CDR3 in DNA: TGTGCCAGCAGTTGGTTCGAGGGGCGGTCCACTGAAGCTTTCTTT.

In its sample, this clone was seen once. V gene TRBV19 combines with J gene TRBJ2-5; 7 bases match TRBD2. Germline CDR1 and CDR2: LNHDA and SQIVND (reference sequence). V lost 3 bases to trimming and J lost 7 bases; unmatched junction nucleotides: 8. CDR3 size: 14 residues. This CDR3 is CASSIVGGLATQYF. The CDR3 region has the DNA TGTGCCAGTAGTATCGTGGGGGGGTTGGCGACCCAGTACTTC.

The chain recombines TRBV5-6 with TRBJ2-3; TRBD2 agrees at 9 bases. This CDR3 contains 16 residues. J lost 4 bases, V lost 1 base, and 7 bases had no gene match. The V gene's germline CDR1 is SGHDT and CDR2 YYEEEE. In DNA form, the CDR3 reads TGTGCCAGCAGCTTGAGGGCGGGAGGGCGCTCAGATACGCAGTATTTT. This translates into CASSLRAGGRSDTQYF.

Note on this clone: Additional DNA sequences in this sample encode the identical CDR3. The rearrangement links TRBV27 to TRBJ1-4; the D is unclear. V was trimmed by 3 bases and J by 7 bases, leaving 3 bases between them. The CDR3 contains 11 residues. Germline loops: CDR1 MNHEY, CDR2 SMNVEV (reference sequence). CDR3 region: CASSFGEKLFF. CDR3 DNA sequence: TGTGCCAGCAGTTTTGGTGAAAAACTGTTTTTT.

V and J are TRBV7-9 and TRBJ2-7; D is unclear. V was shortened by 1 base and J by 5 bases, with 9 bases between the two germline ends. In germline, CDR1 is SEHNR, CDR2 FQNEAQ (reference sequence). The CDR3 has 13 amino acids. CDR3 in DNA: TGTGCCAGCAGCTTAGGCTCCCCTAACGAGCAGTACTTC. Amino acids: CASSLGSPNEQYF.

The chain is built from TRBV7-2 and TRBJ2-7, with D maybe TRBD2 (5 bases). V shed 3 bases and J shed 2 bases, with 14 bases lying between them. The CDR3 runs 15 residues. Germline CDR1 reads SGHTA; CDR2 reads FQGNSA. The CDR3 reads CASSFFLDFTYEQYF. Written as DNA, the CDR3 is TGTGCCAGCAGCTTTTTTCTGGACTTCACCTACGAGCAGTACTTC. Full variable domain (remainder filled in from reference TRBV7-2 and TRBJ2-7): GAGVSQSPSNKVTEKGKDVELRCDPISGHTALYWYRQSLGQGLEFLIYFQGNSAPDKSGLPSDRFSAERTGGSVSTLTIQRTQQEDSAVYLCASSFFLDFTYEQYFGPGTRLTVT.

The CDR3 spells CASSRPSYNSPLHF. In nucleotides, the CDR3 is TGTGCCAGCAGCCGGCCCTCCTATAATTCACCCCTCCACTTT. The gene calls are TRBV5-6 and TRBJ1-6; D unresolved. V lost 4 bases to trimming and J lost 0 bases, with 5 bases between them. CDR1 and CDR2 from the germline V gene are SGHDT and YYEEEE. This CDR3 comprises 14 residues.

The CDR3 region is CASSPERGYGYTF. CDR3 sequence (DNA): TGTGCCAGCAGCCCTGAGAGGGGCTATGGCTACACCTTC. The chain couples TRBV14 to TRBJ1-2, with D possibly matching TRBD1 (5 bases). V was clipped by 4 bases and J by 4 bases, with 10 bases between them. CDR1 SGHDN and CDR2 FVKESK come from the germline V gene. CDR3 size: 13 residues.

The rearrangement uses TRBV28 and TRBJ1-2, with TRBD1 identical over 10 bases. Germline loops: CDR1 MDHEN, CDR2 SYDVKM. This CDR3 comprises 14 residues. V shed 3 bases, J shed 5 bases, and the junction held 3 bases outside the gene matches. The CDR3 DNA is TGTGCCAGCAGTTTGACAGGGGGCCCTTATGGCTACACCTTC. It encodes CASSLTGGPYGYTF.

The rearrangement links TRBV5-4 to TRBJ2-7; no clear D gene. Germline V gene lookup returns CDR1 SGHNT and CDR2 YYREEE (reference sequence). The CDR3 loop spans 14 amino acids. V lost 0 bases to trimming and J lost 3 bases, with 10 bases between them. CDR3 bases: TGTGCCAGCAGCTTGGGTCTAGGTGGCTACGAGCAGTACTTC. Translating it yields CASSLGLGGYEQYF.

This clone was counted once. The gene calls are TRBV4-2 and TRBJ2-7, with 12 bases aligning to TRBD2. Trimming at V came to 1 base and at J to 2 bases, leaving 9 bases not matched to a gene. Germline CDR1 and CDR2: LGHNA and YNFKEQ. The CDR3 loop spans 18 amino acids. As DNA, the CDR3 is TGTGCCAGCAGCCAAGGGGACTTCGGACTAGCGGGGACCTACGAGCAGTACTTC. It yields the protein CASSQGDFGLAGTYEQYF.